The clone carrying this TCR beta chain was detected many times. The antigen is not known. These data are taken from a study of post-analysis software for immune sequencing data. The CDR3 covers 9 residues. V was cut by 2 bases and J by 7 bases, with 0 bases left in between. CDR1 is MNHGY, CDR2 SAAAGT, per germline. General study results and limits: Roughly five TRBV segments, including TRBV5-6, TRBV5-1 and TRBV20-1, were more frequent in patients than controls.

Unique molecular identifiers featured in each of the TCR beta cDNA libraries. MiXCR was run by TCRdb on the PCR reads, yielding one entry per CDR3 protein. The table includes approximately 570,000 distinct CDR3 sequences, about 40% detected once. The source material was blood. The origin of this receptor is a girl under 18 with multiple sclerosis. V and J are TRBV6-8 and TRBJ2-7, with D unclear. The CDR3 bases are TGTGCCAGCAGTTACGAGCAGTACTTC. Encoded protein: CASSYEQYF.